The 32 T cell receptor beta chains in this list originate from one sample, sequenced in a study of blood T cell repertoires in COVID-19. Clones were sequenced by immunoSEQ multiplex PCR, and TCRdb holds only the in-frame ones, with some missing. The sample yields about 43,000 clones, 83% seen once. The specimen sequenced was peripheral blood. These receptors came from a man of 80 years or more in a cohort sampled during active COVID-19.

CDR3 in amino acids: CASSFENGNTIYF. In DNA, the CDR3 is TGTGCCAGCAGCTTTGAGAATGGAAACACCATATATTTT. The chain uses TRBV7-9 and TRBJ1-3; D remains unclear. There are 13 residues in the CDR3. CDR1 and CDR2 (germline): SEHNR, FQNEAQ (reference sequence). Trimming removed 3 bases at V and 3 bases at J, with 6 bases between.

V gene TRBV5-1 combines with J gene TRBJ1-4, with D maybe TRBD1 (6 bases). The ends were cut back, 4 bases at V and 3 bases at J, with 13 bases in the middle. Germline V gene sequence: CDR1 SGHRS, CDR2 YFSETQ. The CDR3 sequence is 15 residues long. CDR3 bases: TGCGCCAGCAGCGGAACAGGGTCAGCTAATGAAAAACTGTTTTTT. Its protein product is CASSGTGSANEKLFF.

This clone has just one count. DNA for the CDR3: TGCGCCAGCAGCCCTCTAGGGACAGGCGAGCAGTACTTC. It translates to CASSPLGTGEQYF. V gene TRBV5-1 combines with J gene TRBJ2-7; 8 positions match TRBD1. Germline loops: CDR1 SGHRS, CDR2 YFSETQ. This CDR3 region has 13 residues. V shed 4 bases, J shed 6 bases, and the junction held 6 bases outside the gene matches.

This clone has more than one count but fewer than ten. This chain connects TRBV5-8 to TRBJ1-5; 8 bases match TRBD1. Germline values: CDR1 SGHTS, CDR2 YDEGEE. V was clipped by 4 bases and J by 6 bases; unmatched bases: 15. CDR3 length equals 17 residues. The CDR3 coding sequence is TGTGCCAGCAGCCGCCTCAGGATAAACAGGGGGATTCAGCCCCAGCATTTT. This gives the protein CASSRLRINRGIQPQHF.

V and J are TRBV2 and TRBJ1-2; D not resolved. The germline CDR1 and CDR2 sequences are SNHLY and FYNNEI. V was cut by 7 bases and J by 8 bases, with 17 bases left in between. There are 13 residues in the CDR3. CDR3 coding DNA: TGTGCCAGCAAAAACTCGGAGGGAGGCGGCTACACCTTC. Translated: CASKNSEGGGYTF.

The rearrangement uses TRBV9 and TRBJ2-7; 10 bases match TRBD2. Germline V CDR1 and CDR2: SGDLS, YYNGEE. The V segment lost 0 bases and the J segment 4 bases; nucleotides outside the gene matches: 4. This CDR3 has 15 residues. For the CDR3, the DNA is TGTGCCAGCAGCGTAGACGGGACTAGCGTTTACGAGCAGTACTTC. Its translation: CASSVDGTSVYEQYF.

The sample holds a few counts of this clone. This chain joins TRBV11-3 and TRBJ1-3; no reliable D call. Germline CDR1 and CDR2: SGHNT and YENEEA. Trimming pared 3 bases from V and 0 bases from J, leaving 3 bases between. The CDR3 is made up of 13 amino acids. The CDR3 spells CASSFNSGNTIYF. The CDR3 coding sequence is TGTGCCAGCAGCTTTAACTCTGGAAACACCATATATTTT.

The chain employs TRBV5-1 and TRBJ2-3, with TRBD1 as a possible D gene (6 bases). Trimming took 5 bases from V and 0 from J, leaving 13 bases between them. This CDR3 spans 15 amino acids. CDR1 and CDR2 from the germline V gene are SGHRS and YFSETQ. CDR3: CASRTQGQSTDTQYF. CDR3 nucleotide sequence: TGCGCCAGCAGGACCCAGGGGCAAAGCACAGATACGCAGTATTTT.

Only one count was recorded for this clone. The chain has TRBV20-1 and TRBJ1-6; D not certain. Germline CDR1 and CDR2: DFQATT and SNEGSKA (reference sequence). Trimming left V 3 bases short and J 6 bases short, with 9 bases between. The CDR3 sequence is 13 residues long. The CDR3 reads CSASETANSPLHF. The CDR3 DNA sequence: TGCAGTGCTAGTGAGACTGCTAATTCACCCCTCCACTTT.

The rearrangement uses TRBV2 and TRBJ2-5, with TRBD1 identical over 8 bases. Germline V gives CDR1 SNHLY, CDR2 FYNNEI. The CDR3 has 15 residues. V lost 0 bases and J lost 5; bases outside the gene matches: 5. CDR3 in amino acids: CASSEAPRQGETQYF. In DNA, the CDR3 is TGTGCCAGCAGTGAAGCCCCCAGACAGGGGGAGACCCAGTACTTC.

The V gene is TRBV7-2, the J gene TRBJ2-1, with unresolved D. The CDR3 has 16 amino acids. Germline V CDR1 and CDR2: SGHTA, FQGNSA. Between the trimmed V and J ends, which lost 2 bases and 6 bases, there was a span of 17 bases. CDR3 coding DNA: TGTGCCAGCAGCTTATCCGGAACGGGTGATCTCAATGAGCAGTTCTTC. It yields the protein CASSLSGTGDLNEQFF.

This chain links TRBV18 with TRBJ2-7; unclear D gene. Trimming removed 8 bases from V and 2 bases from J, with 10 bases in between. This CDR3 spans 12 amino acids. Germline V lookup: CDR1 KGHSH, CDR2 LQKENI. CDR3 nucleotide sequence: TGTGCCAGCGCAGACGGAGCCTACGAGCAGTACTTC. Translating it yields CASADGAYEQYF.

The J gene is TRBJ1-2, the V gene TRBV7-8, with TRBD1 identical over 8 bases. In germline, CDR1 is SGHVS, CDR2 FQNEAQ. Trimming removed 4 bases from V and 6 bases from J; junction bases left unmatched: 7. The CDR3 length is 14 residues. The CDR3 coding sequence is TGTGCCAGCAGCTCCACAGACAGGGGTCATGGCTACACCTTC. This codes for CASSSTDRGHGYTF. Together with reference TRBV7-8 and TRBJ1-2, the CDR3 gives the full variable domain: GAGVSQSPRYKVAKRGQDVALRCDPISGHVSLFWYQQALGQGPEFLTYFQNEAQLDKSGLPSDRFFAERPEGSVSTLKIQRTQQEDSAVYLCASSSTDRGHGYTFGSGTRLTVV.

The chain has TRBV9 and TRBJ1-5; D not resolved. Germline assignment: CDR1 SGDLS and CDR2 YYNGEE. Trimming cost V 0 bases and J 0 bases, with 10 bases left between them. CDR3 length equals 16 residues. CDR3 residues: CASSVGALYSNQPQHF. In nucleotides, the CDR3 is TGTGCCAGCAGCGTAGGGGCACTTTATAGCAATCAGCCCCAGCATTTT.

CDR3 residues: CASSLGQGANEKLFF. Here the CDR3 DNA reads TGTGCCAGCAGCTTAGGACAGGGTGCTAATGAAAAACTGTTTTTT. The chain employs TRBV11-2 and TRBJ1-4; 7 nucleotides align to TRBD1. From germline, CDR1 is SGHAT and CDR2 FQNNGV. J was trimmed by 3 bases and V by 1 base; bases with no gene match: 2. The CDR3 is made up of 15 amino acids.

The DNA of the CDR3 is TGTGCCTGGAGGGGCCCACACTCAGGGAGGACTAGCGGGTACTACAATGAGCAGTTCTTC. Protein sequence: CAWRGPHSGRTSGYYNEQFF. This rearrangement joins TRBV30 to TRBJ2-1, with TRBD2 matching over 11 bases. This CDR3 has 20 amino acids. Unmatched junction bases numbered 19, after V lost 3 bases and J lost 3 bases. CDR1 is GTSNPN and CDR2 is SVGIG in the germline V gene (reference sequence).

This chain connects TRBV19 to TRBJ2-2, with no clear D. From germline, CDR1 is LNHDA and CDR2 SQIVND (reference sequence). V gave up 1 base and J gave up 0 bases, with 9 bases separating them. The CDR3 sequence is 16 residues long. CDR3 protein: CASSIAWRTNTGELFF. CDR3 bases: TGTGCCAGTAGTATAGCTTGGCGGACGAACACCGGGGAGCTGTTTTTT.

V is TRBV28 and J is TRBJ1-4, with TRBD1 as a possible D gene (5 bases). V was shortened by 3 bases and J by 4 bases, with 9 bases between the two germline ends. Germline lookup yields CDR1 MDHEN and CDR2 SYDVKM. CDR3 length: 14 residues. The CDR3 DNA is TGTGCCAGCAGTTTGGGGGGGATTAATGAAAAACTGTTTTTT. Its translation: CASSLGGINEKLFF.

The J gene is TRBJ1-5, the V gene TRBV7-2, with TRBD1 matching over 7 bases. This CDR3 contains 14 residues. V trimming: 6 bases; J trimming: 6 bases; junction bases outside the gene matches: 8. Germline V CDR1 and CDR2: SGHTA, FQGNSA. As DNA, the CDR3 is TGTGCCAGCAGAAAGCCAGGGGGTGGTCAGCCCCAGCATTTT. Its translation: CASRKPGGGQPQHF.

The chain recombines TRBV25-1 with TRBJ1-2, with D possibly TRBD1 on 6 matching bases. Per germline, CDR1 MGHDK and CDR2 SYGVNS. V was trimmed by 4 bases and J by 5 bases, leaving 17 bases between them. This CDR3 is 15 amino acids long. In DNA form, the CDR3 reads TGTGCCAGCAGTGTCTTGGGGGTTACAGGGTATGGCTACACCTTC. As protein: CASSVLGVTGYGYTF.

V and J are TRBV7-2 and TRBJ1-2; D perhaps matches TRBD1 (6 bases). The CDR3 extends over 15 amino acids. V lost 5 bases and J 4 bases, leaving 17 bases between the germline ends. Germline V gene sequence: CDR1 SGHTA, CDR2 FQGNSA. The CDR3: CASSPAVRTAYGYTF. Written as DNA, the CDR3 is TGTGCCAGCAGCCCAGCAGTCCGGACAGCCTATGGCTACACCTTC.

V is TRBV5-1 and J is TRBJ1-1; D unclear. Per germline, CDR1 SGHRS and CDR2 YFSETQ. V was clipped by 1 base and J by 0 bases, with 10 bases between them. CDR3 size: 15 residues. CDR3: CASSLRGAMNTEAFF. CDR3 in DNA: TGCGCCAGCAGCTTGCGGGGTGCCATGAACACTGAAGCTTTCTTT.

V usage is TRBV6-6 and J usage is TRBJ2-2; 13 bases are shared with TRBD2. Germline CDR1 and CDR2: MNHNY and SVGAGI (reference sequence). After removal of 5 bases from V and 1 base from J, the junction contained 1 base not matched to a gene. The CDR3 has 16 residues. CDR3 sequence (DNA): TGTGCCAGCAGTCGGACTAGCGGGGGGAACACCGGGGAGCTGTTTTTT. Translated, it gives CASSRTSGGNTGELFF.

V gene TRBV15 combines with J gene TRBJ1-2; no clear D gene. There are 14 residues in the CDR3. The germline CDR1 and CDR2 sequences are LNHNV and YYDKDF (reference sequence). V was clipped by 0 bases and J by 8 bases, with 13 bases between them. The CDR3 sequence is CATSRDLTPVGYTF. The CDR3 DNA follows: TGTGCCACCAGCAGAGATTTGACACCCGTCGGCTACACCTTC.

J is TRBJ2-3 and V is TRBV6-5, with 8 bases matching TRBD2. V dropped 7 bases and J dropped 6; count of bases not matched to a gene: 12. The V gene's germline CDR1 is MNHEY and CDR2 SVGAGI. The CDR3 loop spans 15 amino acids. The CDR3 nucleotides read TGTGCCAGCACCTCGGGAGGGGCAGGTGGTGATACGCAGTATTTT. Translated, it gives CASTSGGAGGDTQYF.

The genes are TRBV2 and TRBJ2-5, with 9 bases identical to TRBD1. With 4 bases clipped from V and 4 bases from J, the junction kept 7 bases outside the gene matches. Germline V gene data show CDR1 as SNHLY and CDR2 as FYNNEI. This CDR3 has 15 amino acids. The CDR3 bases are TGTGCCAGCAGTGGACAGGGGGTGGTATCAGAGACCCAGTACTTC. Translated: CASSGQGVVSETQYF.

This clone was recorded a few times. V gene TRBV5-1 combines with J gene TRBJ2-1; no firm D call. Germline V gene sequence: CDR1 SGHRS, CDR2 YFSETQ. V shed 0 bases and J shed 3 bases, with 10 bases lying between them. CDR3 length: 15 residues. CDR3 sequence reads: CASSLGPESYNEQFF. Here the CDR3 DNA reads TGCGCCAGCAGCTTGGGCCCGGAGAGCTACAATGAGCAGTTCTTC.

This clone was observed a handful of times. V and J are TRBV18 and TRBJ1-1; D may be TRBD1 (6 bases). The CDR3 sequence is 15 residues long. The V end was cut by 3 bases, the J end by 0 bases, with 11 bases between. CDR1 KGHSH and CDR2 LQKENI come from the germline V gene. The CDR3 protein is CASSPNTGMNTEAFF. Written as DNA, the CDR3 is TGTGCCAGCTCACCTAACACAGGGATGAACACTGAAGCTTTCTTT. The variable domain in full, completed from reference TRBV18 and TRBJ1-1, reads NAGVMQNPRHLVRRRGQEARLRCSPMKGHSHVYWYRQLPEEGLKFMVYLQKENIIDESGMPKERFSAEFPKEGPSILRIQQVVRGDSAAYFCASSPNTGMNTEAFFGQGTRLTVV.

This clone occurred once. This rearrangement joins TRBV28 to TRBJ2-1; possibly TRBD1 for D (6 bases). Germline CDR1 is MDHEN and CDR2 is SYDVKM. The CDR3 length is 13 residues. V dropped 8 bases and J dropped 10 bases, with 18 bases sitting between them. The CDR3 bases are TGTGCCAGCGGCCCGACAGGCCGAGGGGAGCAGTTCTTC. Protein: CASGPTGRGEQFF.

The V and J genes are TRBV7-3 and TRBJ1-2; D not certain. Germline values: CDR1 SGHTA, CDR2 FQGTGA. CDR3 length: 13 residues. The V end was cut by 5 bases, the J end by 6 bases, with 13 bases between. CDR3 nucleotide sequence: TGTGCCAGCAGCCCCGAAGGGAGCCATGGCTACACCTTC. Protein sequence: CASSPEGSHGYTF.

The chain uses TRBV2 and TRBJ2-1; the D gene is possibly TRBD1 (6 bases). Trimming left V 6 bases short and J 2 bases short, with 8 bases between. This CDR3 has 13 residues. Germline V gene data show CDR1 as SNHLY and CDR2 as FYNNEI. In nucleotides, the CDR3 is TGTGCCAGCAGGGGGGACACCTACAATGAGCAGTTCTTC. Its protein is CASRGDTYNEQFF. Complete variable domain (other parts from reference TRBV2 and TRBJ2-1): EPEVTQTPSHQVTQMGQEVILRCVPISNHLYFYWYRQILGQKVEFLVSFYNNEISEKSEIFDDQFSVERPDGSNFTLKIRSTKLEDSAMYFCASRGDTYNEQFFGPGTRLTVL.

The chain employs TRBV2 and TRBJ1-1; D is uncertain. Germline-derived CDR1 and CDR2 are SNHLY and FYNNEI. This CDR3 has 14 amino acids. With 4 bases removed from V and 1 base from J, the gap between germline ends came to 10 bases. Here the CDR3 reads CASSVAEQNTEAFF. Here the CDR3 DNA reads TGTGCCAGCAGTGTCGCCGAACAGAACACTGAAGCTTTCTTT.